Presented here are 3 T cell receptor beta chains from one specimen sequenced in a study of blood T cells in healthy people across ages (dated by TCRdb to between 2014 and 2016). Library preparation employed 5' RACE. Sequencing was carried out with an Illumina HiSeq 2500. A second PCR of about 6 to 11 cycles was run with a J-beta primer mix and a sample-barcoded 5' primer. The raw public data were reprocessed by TCRdb itself: fastp quality trimming at Q25, MiXCR clonotype calling, in-frame beta chains only. Every entry covers one CDR3 protein and lists the most common genes and DNA from its rows. The sample yields about 680,000 distinct CDR3 sequences; about 52% were counted once. Clones ranked in the top ten supply roughly 31% of the sample. Source material: blood. All receptors derive from a woman aged 55-70 years in good health.

The chain recombines TRBV2 with TRBJ2-3; either TRBD1 or TRBD2 may fit D (5 bases each). From germline, CDR1 is SNHLY and CDR2 FYNNEI. This CDR3 is built from 15 residues. V was trimmed by 8 bases and J by 6 bases, leaving 21 bases between them. CDR3 bases: TGTGCCAGCGCCGCGGCCCGCGCTTGGGGGGATACGCAGTATTTT. Translation: CASAAARAWGDTQYF.

In this sample, this clonotype turned up a few times. The rearrangement links TRBV20-1 to TRBJ2-5, with 12 positions matching TRBD2. Germline values: CDR1 DFQATT, CDR2 SNEGSKA (reference sequence). The CDR3 totals 15 residues. Germline trimming cut 1 base from V and 5 bases from J; bases unmatched to any gene: 5. CDR3 in amino acids: CSARASGRASETQYF. For the CDR3, the DNA is TGCAGTGCTAGAGCTAGCGGGAGGGCCTCGGAGACCCAGTACTTC.

V is TRBV10-3 and J is TRBJ1-2; a possible D gene is TRBD1 (5 bases). The germline V and J ends were trimmed by 5 bases and 1 base, with 17 bases remaining between them. The CDR3 has 16 amino acids. Per the germline V gene, CDR1 is ENHRY and CDR2 is SYGVKD. CDR3 region: CAISLTGDGYNYGYTF. The CDR3 region has the DNA TGTGCCATCAGTCTGACCGGGGACGGCTATAACTATGGCTACACCTTC.